This record covers a single T cell receptor beta chain. Its target is not known. The data stem from a study of monozygotic twins with inflammatory bowel disease. Notes on the study in general: Especially where disease activity was present, IBD patients had fewer clonotypes in common with others than healthy twins did. Distinct T cell subtypes could not be told apart.

From the 5' RACE reads, TCRdb lists one entry per CDR3 protein and no DNA. The ten top clones account for 1.9%, within a sample of roughly 100,000 distinct CDR3 sequences. Germline CDR1 SEHNR, CDR2 FQNEAQ (reference sequence). This CDR3 has 14 amino acids. V gene TRBV7-9 combines with J gene TRBJ1-4; TCRdb reports TRBD1, a call that lacks DNA to check it against. The TCR comes from a human donor with ulcerative colitis or Crohn's disease, or a healthy co-twin of an affected twin (not recorded which). Sequencing used blood. This CDR3 reads CASSLADRGEKLFF. The whole variable domain, filled in from reference TRBV7-9 and TRBJ1-4, reads DTGVSQNPRHKITKRGQNVTFRCDPISEHNRLYWYRQTLGQGPEFLTYFQNEAQLEKSRLLSDRFSAERPKGSFSTLEIQRTEQGDSAMYLCASSLADRGEKLFFGSGTQLSVL.